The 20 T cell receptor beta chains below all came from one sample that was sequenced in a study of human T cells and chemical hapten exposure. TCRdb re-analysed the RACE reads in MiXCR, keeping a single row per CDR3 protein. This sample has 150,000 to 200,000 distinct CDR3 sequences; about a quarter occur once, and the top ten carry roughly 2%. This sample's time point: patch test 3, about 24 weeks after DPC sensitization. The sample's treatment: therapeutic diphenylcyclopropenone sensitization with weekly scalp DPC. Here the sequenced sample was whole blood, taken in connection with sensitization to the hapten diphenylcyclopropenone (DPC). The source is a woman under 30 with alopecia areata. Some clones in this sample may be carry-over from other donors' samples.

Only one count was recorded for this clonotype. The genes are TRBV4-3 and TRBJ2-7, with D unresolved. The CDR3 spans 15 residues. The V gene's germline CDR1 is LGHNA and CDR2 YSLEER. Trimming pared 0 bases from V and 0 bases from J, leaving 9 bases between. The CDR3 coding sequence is TGCGCCAGCAGCCAAGATAGTATAAGCTCCTACGAGCAGTACTTC. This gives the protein CASSQDSISSYEQYF.

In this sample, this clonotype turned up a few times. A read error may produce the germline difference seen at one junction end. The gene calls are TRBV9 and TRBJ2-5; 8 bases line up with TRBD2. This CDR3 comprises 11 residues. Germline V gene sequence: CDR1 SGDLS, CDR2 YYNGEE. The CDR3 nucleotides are TGTGCCAGCAGCGCTAATAGCGGGAAGGTATTC. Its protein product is CASSANSGKVF. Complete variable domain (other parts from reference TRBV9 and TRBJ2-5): DSGVTQTPKHLITATGQRVTLRCSPRSGDLSVYWYQQSLDQGLQFLIQYYNGEERAKGNILERFSAQQFPDLHSELNLSSLELGDSALYFCASSANSGKVFGPGTRLLVL.

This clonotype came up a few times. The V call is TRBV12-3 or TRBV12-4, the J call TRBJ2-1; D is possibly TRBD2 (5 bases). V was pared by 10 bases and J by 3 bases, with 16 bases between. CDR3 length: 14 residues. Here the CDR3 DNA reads TGTGCCACCCGAACGGATGGGAGCTACAATGAGCAGTTCTTC. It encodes CATRTDGSYNEQFF.

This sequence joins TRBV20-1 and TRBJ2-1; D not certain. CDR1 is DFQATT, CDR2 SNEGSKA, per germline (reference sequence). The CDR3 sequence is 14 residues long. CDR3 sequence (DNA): TGCAGCGACCGTTCCCTGAGCTCCTACAATGAGCAGTTCTTC. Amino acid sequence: CSDRSLSSYNEQFF.

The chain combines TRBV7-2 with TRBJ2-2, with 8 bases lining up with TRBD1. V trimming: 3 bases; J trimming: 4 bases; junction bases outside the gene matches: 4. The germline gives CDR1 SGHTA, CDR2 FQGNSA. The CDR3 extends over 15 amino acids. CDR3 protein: CASSFQGAITGELFF. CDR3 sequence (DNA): TGTGCCAGCAGCTTTCAGGGGGCAATCACCGGGGAGCTGTTTTTT.

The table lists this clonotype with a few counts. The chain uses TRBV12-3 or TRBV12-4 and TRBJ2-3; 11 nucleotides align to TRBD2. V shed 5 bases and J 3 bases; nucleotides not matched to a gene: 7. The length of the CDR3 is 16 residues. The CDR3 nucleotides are TGTGCCAGCAGTCGACTAGCGGGAAAGGGGACAGATACGCAGTATTTT. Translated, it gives CASSRLAGKGTDTQYF.

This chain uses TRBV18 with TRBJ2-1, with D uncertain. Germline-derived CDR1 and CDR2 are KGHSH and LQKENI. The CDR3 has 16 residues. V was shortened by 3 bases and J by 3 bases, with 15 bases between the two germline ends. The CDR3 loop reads CASSPNGKFFYNEQFF. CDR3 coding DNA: TGTGCCAGCTCACCGAATGGAAAGTTCTTCTACAATGAGCAGTTCTTC.

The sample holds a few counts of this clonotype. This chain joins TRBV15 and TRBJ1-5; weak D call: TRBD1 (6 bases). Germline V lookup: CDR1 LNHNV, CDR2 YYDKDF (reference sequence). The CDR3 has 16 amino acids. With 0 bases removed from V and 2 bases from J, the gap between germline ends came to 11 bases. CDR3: CATSRDRGDGNQPQHF. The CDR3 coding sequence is TGTGCCACCAGCAGAGATAGGGGGGACGGCAATCAGCCCCAGCATTTT.

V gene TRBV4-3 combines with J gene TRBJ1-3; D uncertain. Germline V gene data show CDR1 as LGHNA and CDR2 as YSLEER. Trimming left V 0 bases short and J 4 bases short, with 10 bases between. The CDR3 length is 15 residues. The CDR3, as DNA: TGCGCCAGCAGCCAAGATGGGGTCGGCGGAAACACCATATATTTT. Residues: CASSQDGVGGNTIYF.

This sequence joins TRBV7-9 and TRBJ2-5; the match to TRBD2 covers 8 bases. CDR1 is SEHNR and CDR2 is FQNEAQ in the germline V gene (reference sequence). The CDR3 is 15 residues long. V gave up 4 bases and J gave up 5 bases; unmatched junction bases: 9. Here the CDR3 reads CASSSRELAGETQYF. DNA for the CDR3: TGTGCCAGCAGCTCCCGGGAATTAGCGGGGGAGACCCAGTACTTC.

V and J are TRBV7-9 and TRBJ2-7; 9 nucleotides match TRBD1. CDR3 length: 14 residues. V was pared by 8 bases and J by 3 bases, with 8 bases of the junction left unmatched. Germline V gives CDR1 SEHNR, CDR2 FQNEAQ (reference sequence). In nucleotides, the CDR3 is TGTGCCAGCCGCCCTGGGGGACAGGGCTACGAGCAGTACTTC. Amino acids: CASRPGGQGYEQYF.

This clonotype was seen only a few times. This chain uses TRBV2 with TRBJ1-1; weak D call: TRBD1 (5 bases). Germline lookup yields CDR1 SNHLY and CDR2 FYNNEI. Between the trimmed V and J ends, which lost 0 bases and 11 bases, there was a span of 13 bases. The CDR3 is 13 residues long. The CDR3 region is CASSEARGTVAFF. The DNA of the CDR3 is TGTGCCAGCAGTGAAGCGAGGGGCACAGTGGCTTTCTTT.

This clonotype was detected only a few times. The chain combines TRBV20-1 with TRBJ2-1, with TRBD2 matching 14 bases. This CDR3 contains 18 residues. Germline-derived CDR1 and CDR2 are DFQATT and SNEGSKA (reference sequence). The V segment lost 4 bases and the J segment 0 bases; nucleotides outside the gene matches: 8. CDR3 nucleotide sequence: TGCAGTGCTAAATGGACTAGCGGGGGGATAAGCTCCTACAATGAGCAGTTCTTC. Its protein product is CSAKWTSGGISSYNEQFF.

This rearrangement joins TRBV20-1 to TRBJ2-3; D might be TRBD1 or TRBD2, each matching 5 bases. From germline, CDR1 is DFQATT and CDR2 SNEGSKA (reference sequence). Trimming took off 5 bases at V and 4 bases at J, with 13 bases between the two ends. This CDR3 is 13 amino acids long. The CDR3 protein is CSAVGARADTQYF. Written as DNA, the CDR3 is TGCAGTGCTGTCGGGGCCCGCGCAGATACGCAGTATTTT.

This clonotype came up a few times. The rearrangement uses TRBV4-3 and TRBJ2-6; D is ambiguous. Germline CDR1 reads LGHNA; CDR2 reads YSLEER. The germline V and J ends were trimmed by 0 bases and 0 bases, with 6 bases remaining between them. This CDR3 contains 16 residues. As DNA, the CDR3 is TGCGCCAGCAGCCAAGATGAGACCTCTGGGGCCAACGTCCTGACTTTC. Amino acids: CASSQDETSGANVLTF.

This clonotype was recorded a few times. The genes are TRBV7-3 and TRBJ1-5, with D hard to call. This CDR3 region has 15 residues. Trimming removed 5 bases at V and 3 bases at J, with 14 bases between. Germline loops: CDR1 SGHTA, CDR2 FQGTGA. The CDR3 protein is CASSPGRSPNQPQHF. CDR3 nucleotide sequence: TGTGCCAGCAGCCCCGGACGGAGCCCCAATCAGCCCCAGCATTTT.

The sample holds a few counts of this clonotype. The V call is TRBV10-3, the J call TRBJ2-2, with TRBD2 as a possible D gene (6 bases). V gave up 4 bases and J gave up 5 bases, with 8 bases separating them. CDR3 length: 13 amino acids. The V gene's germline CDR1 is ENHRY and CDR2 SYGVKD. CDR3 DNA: TGTGCCATCAGTGCACGGGGGACCGGGGAGCTGTTTTTT. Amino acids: CAISARGTGELFF.

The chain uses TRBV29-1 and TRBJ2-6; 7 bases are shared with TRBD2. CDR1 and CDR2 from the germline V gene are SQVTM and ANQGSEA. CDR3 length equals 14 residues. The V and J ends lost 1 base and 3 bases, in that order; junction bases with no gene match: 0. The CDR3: CSVEAGGGANVLTF. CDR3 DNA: TGCAGCGTTGAAGCGGGAGGTGGGGCCAACGTCCTGACTTTC.

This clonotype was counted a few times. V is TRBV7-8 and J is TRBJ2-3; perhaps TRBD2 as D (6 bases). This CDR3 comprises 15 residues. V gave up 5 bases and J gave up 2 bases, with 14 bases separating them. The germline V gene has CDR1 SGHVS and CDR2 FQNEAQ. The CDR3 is CASSILAVVTDTQYF. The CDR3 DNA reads TGTGCCAGCAGCATCTTAGCGGTAGTCACAGATACGCAGTATTTT. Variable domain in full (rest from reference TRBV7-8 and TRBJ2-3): GAGVSQSPRYKVAKRGQDVALRCDPISGHVSLFWYQQALGQGPEFLTYFQNEAQLDKSGLPSDRFFAERPEGSVSTLKIQRTQQEDSAVYLCASSILAVVTDTQYFGPGTRLTVL.

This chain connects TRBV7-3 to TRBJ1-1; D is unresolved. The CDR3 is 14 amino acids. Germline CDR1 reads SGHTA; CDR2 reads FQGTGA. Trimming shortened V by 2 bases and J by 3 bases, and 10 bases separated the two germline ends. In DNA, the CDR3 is TGTGCCAGCAGCTTACAAGGTGGGCACACTGAAGCTTTCTTT. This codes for CASSLQGGHTEAFF.